This T cell receptor (beta chain) derives from a study of blood T cells in healthy people across ages. General observations from the study: Lack of knowledge of donor CMV status possibly confounded expanded clonotype changes.

Together with a sample-barcoded 5' primer, a J-beta primer mix was included in a second PCR lasting about 7 to 12 cycles. Via MiXCR, TCRdb re-called the 5' RACE reads, giving one row per CDR3 protein. The table has 1 million or so distinct CDR3 sequences, roughly 24% seen once. With regard to this clonotype: Its target is unknown.

The CDR3 is 12 amino acids. Germline V lookup: CDR1 SGHDT, CDR2 YYEEEE. V was cut by 5 bases and J by 3 bases, with 8 bases left in between. These data are also associated with another study on T cells of mothers and their children. That source adds: For related and unrelated pairs alike, thymic selection shapes TCR recombination output similarly.

The sequence came from a girl aged 2 to 9 in good health. The genes are TRBV5-6 and TRBJ2-5; the D gene is possibly TRBD1 (6 bases). Sample: blood. CDR3 protein: CASRRQEETQYF. The CDR3 DNA is TGTGCCAGCAGGAGACAGGAAGAGACCCAGTACTTC.